The present T cell receptor beta chain was sequenced within a study of blood T cell repertoires in COVID-19. Study-level information: In each case, the material was cDNA or gDNA derived from T cells, B-cell-depleted T cells, or PBMCs.

This clone was observed a single time. How the authors handled the data: Scientists estimated how many nucleated cells there were by amplifying reference gene primers. Sequenced by immunoSEQ multiplex PCR; TCRdb stores in-frame clones only, minus some. V and J calls and clone size are given by that table; D and trimming were obtained from the DNA. The data contain some 150,000 clones, about nine tenths of them singletons. Patients in Seattle were enrolled during active infection, then followed longitudinally. V lost 2 bases to trimming and J lost 6 bases, with 11 bases between them. Germline V CDR1 and CDR2: GTSNPN, SVGIG (reference sequence). The CDR3 has 12 residues.

This sequence originates from a woman aged 60-75 years with COVID-19, enrolled during active disease. V gene TRBV30 combines with J gene TRBJ2-7; D perhaps matches TRBD2 (5 bases). Sequences were obtained from peripheral blood. CDR3 coding DNA: TGTGCCTGGAGTCCCCGAAGCGGCGAGCAGTACTTC. Translated: CAWSPRSGEQYF.